The following is a TCR beta chain sequence with its context. No antigen is known for it. The data were taken from a study of T cell responses to AZD1222 COVID-19 vaccine. Study as a whole: Second-dose timings of about 4 or about 12 weeks were pooled. Study observations and caveats: There were vaccine-associated CD4 TCRs across spike, dominant at 160-218 and 743-854. Increases in Spike-specific TCR breadth and depth were seen after two AZD1222 doses. Unmutated variant regions are reportedly the target of nearly half of TCRs that are spike-specific.

The CDR3 spans 14 residues. V was cut by 5 bases and J by 0 bases, with 8 bases left in between. The germline gives CDR1 SGHTA, CDR2 FQGNSA. Libraries were prepared by immunoSEQ multiplex PCR; TCRdb keeps only in-frame clonotypes and omits some of them. The table has roughly 150,000 clones, approximately 90% seen once; the top ten hold 5%. The chain combines TRBV7-2 with TRBJ2-4; possibly TRBD2 for D (6 bases). This TCR was recovered from an adult in good health. The sample consisted of peripheral blood, taken on day 0 of AZD1222 vaccination. CDR3 sequence: CASSLGRAKNIQYF. CDR3 nucleotides: TGTGCCAGCAGCCTCGGGAGAGCCAAAAACATTCAGTACTTC.